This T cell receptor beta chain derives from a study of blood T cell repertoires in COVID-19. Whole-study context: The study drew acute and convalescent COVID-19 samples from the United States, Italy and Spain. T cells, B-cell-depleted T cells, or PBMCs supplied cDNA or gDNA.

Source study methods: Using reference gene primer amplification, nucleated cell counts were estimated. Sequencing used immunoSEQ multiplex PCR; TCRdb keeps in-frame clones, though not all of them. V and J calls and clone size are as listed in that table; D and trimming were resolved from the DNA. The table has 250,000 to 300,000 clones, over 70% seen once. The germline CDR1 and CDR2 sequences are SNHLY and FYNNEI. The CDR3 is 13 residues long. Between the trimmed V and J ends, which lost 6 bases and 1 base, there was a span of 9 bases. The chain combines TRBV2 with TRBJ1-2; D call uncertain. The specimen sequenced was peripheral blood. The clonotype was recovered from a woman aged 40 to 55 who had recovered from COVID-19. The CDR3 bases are TGTGCCAGCAGAAGCGCCGGTAACTATGGCTACACCTTC. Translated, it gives CASRSAGNYGYTF.